This TCR delta chain was sequenced in a study of gamma-delta chains in newborns, infants, children. Study details: Microbial exposure reportedly drives polyclonal innate γδ T cell expansion after birth.

TCRdb reanalyzed the reads using CATT. The table includes several thousand delta-chain clones, 2% to 3% detected once. CDR1 is TSWWSYY, CDR2 QGS, per germline. The CDR3 totals 23 residues. After removal of 0 bases from V and 1 base from J, the junction contained 21 bases not matched to a gene. This clone is medium-sized. The rearrangement uses TRDV1 and TRDJ1, with 12 nucleotides matching TRDD3. The source is a child who was a newborn, infant or young child, either healthy, febrile or measles-vaccinated (not recorded which). The source material was blood. The CDR3 DNA is TGTGCTCTTGGGGAACTACCTACGAATAGGAGCTGGGGGATACGCGTTATCACCGATAAACTCATCTTT. Translating it yields CALGELPTNRSWGIRVITDKLIF.